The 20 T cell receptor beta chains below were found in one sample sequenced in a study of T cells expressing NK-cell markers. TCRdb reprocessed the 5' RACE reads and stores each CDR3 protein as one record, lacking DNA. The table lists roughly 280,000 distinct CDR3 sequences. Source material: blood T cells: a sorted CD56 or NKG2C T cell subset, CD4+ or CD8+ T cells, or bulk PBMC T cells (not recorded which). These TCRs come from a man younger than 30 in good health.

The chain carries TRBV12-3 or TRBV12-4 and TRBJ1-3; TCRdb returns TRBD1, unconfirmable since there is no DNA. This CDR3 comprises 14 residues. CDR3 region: CASSLGTGADTIYF.

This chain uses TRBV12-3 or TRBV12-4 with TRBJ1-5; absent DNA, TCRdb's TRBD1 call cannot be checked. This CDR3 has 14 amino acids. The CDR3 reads CASSLQSRGQPQHF.

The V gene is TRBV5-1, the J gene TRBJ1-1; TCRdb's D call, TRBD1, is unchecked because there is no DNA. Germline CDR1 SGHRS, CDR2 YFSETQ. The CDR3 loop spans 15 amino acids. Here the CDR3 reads CASSSGHTMNTEAFF. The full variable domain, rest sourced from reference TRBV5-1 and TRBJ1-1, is KAGVTQTPRYLIKTRGQQVTLSCSPISGHRSVSWYQQTPGQGLQFLFEYFSETQRNKGNFPGRFSGRQFSNSRSEMNVSTLELGDSALYLCASSSGHTMNTEAFFGQGTRLTVV.

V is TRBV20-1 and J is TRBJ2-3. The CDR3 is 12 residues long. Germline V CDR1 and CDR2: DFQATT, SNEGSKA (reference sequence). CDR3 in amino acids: CSANSGSDTQYF.

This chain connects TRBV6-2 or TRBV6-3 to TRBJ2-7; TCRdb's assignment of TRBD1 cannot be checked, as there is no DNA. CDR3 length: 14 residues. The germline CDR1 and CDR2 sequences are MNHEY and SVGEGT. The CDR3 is CASSLTGTGYEQYF.

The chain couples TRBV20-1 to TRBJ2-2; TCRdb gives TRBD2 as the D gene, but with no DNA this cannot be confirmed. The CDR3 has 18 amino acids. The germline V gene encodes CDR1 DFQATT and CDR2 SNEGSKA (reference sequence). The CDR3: CSARDRASGMGNTGELFF.

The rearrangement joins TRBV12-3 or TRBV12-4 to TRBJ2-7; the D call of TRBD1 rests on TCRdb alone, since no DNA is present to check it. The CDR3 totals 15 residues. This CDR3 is CASGPIGGGTYEQYF.

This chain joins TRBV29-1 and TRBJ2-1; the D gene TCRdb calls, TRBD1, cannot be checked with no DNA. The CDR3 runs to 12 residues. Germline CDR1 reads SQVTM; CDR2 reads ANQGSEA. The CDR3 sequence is CSVEGESNEQFF.

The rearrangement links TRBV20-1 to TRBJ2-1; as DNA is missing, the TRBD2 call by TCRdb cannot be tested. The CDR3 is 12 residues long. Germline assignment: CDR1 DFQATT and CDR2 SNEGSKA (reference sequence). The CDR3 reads CSAKGLSYEQFF.

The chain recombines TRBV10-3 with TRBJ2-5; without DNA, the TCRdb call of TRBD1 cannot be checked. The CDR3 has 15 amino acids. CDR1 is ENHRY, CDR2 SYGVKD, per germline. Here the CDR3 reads CAISESTGGEETQYF.

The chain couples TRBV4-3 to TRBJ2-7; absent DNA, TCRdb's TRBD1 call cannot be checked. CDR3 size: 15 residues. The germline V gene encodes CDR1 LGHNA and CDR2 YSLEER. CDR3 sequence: CASSQSLMGLYEQYF.

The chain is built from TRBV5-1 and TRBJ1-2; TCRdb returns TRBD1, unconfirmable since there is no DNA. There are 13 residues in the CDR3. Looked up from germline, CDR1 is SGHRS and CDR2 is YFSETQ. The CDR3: CASSREGHPLNTF.

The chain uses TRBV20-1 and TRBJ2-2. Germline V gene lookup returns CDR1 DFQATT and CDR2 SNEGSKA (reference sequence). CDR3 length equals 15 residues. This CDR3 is CSAGVRRGNTGELFF.

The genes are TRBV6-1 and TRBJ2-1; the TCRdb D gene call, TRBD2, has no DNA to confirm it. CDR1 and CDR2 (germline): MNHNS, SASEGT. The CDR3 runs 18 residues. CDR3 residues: CAAQQGTSGSGSVNEQFF.

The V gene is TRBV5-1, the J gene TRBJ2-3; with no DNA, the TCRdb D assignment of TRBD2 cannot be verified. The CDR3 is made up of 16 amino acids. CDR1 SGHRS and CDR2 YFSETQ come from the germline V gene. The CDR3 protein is CASSLYLRDLQDTQYF.

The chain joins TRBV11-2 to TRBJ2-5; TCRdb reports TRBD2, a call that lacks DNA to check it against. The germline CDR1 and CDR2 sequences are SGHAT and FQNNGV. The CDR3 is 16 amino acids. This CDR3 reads CASSPLSGRTQETQYF.

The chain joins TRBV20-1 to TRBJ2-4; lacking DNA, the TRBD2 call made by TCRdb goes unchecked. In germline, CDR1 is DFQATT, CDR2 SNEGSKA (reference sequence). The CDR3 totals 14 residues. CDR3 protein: CSVGPIVAKNIQYF.

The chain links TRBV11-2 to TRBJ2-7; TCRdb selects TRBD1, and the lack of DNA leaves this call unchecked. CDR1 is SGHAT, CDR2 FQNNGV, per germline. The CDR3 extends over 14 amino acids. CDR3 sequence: CASSLGGQVGEQYF.

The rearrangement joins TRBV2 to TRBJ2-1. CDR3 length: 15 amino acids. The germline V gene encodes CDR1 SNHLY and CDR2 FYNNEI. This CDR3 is CASSGGGSSYNEQFF.

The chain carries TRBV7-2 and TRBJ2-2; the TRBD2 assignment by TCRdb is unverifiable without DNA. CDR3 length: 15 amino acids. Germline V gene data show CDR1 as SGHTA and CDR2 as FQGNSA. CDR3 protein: CASRQGGSGTGELFF.